Listed below are T cell receptor beta chains from one sample, sequenced in a study of blood T cell repertoires in COVID-19. The assay was immunoSEQ multiplex PCR, and TCRdb's table has in-frame clones only and misses some. The sample has about 200,000 clones, 75% to 90% seen once; the top ten hold 0.65% to 0.85%. The specimen was peripheral blood. Source of these receptors: a man in his forties with acute or convalescent COVID-19. Both conserved end residues are part of each CDR3. D genes are given only for firm matches. Not every row has a clone size; where given, it reads once, few, many or a size class.

CDR3 | DNA | J | size | V | D
CASSYSTGVSGELFF | TGTGCCAGCAGTTACTCGACGGGGGTGAGCGGGGAGCTGTTTTTT | TRBJ2-2 | NA | TRBV6-5 | NA
CATRPGQGEREQFF | TGTGCCACCAGGCCGGGACAGGGGGAGAGGGAGCAGTTCTTC | TRBJ2-1 | NA | TRBV7-9 | TRBD1
CASSSGQGRGANVLTF | TGTGCCAGCAGTTCGGGACAGGGAAGGGGGGCCAACGTCCTGACTTTC | TRBJ2-6 | once | TRBV28 | TRBD1
CASSLGTVQETQYF | TGCGCCAGCAGCTTGGGGACAGTACAAGAGACCCAGTACTTC | TRBJ2-5 | NA | TRBV5-1 | NA
CASSPWTGGDFQQFF | TGTGCCAGCTCACCCTGGACAGGGGGGGACTTCCAGCAGTTCTTC | TRBJ2-1 | once | TRBV18 | TRBD1
CASSPPWREEMDEQFF | TGTGCCAGCTCACCACCGTGGCGGGAGGAGATGGATGAGCAGTTCTTC | TRBJ2-1 | NA | TRBV18 | TRBD2
CASSRLPGGATNEKLFF | TGTGCCAGCAGTCGCCTCCCGGGGGGAGCAACTAATGAAAAACTGTTTTTT | TRBJ1-4 | NA | TRBV6-2/TRBV6-3 | NA
CASSNPSGLAGVYTGELFF | TGTGCCAGCAGCAACCCAAGCGGACTAGCGGGAGTCTACACCGGGGAGCTGTTTTTT | TRBJ2-2 | once | TRBV21-1 | NA
CASSTPGYLSNQPQHF | TGTGCCAGTAGTACTCCGGGATACCTTAGCAATCAGCCCCAGCATTTT | TRBJ1-5 | NA | TRBV19 | NA
CASRTGANSPLHF | TGTGCCAGCAGGACAGGGGCTAATTCACCCCTCCACTTT | TRBJ1-6 | NA | TRBV28 | TRBD1
CASSPLLLSEQYF | TGTGCCAGCAGTCCACTGCTGTTGAGCGAGCAGTACTTC | TRBJ2-7 | NA | TRBV6-5 | NA
CASSLGVGTGDQPQHF | TGCGCCAGCAGCTTGGGAGTGGGCACAGGGGATCAGCCCCAGCATTTT | TRBJ1-5 | NA | TRBV5-1 | TRBD1
CASSEARASGTTDTQYF | TGTGCCAGCAGTGAAGCGAGGGCTAGCGGGACCACAGATACGCAGTATTTT | TRBJ2-3 | NA | TRBV6-1 | TRBD2
CASSAISYEQYF | TGCGCCAGCAGTGCCATCTCCTACGAGCAGTACTTC | TRBJ2-7 | NA | TRBV10-2 | NA
CASSFSPPYSNQPQHF | TGTGCCAGCAGTTTTTCCCCCCCGTATAGCAATCAGCCCCAGCATTTT | TRBJ1-5 | NA | TRBV6-2/TRBV6-3 | NA
CASSPRTSLGTGELFF | TGTGCCAGCTCACCTCGGACATCCCTGGGGACCGGGGAGCTGTTTTTT | TRBJ2-2 | NA | TRBV18 | NA
CAWRAGTGGAYSNQPQHF | TGTGCCTGGAGAGCCGGGACAGGGGGTGCTTATAGCAATCAGCCCCAGCATTTT | TRBJ1-5 | once | TRBV30 | TRBD1